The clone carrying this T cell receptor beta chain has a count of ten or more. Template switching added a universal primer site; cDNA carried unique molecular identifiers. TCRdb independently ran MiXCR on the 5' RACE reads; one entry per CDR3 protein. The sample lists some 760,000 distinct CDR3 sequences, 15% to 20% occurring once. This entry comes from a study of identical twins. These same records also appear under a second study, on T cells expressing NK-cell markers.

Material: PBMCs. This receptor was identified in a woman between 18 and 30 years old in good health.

DNA for the CDR3: TGTGCCAGCAGGGACAGGGGGGAGAATGAGCAGTTCTTC. The encoded protein is CASRDRGENEQFF. This sequence joins TRBV12-3 or TRBV12-4 and TRBJ2-1, with 10 bases matching TRBD1. V was clipped by 6 bases and J by 7 bases; unmatched bases: 3. The CDR3 is made up of 13 amino acids.